This T cell receptor (beta chain) was retrieved from a study of response to subunit inactivated influenza vaccine. The CDR3 is made up of 15 amino acids. The V gene end was trimmed by 1 base and the J gene end by 5 bases; junction bases not matched to a gene: 5. Germline V gene data show CDR1 as LGHNA and CDR2 as YSLEER. TCRdb used MiXCR to reprocess the RT-PCR reads, holding one entry per CDR3 protein. Counted here are roughly 700,000 distinct CDR3 sequences, approximately 15% occurring once; the ten biggest clones make up approximately 10%. The sequence derives from a man in his fifties who received an inactivated influenza vaccine. The chain uses TRBV4-3 and TRBJ1-5, with 7 positions matching TRBD1. This specimen consisted of PBMCs from blood, obtained roughly 13 days after vaccination. CDR3 sequence (DNA): TGCGCCAGCAGCCAAGGGGTCCAGGGGGATCAGCCCCAGCATTTT. It is translated as CASSQGVQGDQPQHF.